These 19 T cell receptor beta chains originate from one sample sequenced in a study of blood T cell repertoires in COVID-19. This table comes from immunoSEQ multiplex PCR, and its TCRdb copy is limited to in-frame clones, with some not included. This table has more than 200,000 clones, approximately 86% appearing once. Sequencing input: peripheral blood. All receptors come from an older woman with COVID-19, enrolled during active disease.

The V gene is TRBV24-1, the J gene TRBJ1-5; D gene ambiguous. The V and J ends lost 4 bases and 3 bases respectively, with 12 bases between them. Germline V gene lookup returns CDR1 KGHDR and CDR2 SFDVKD. The CDR3 has 15 residues. CDR3 nucleotide sequence: TGTGCCACCAGTGACCCGAGGGCAGTCAATCAGCCCCAGCATTTT. Encoded protein: CATSDPRAVNQPQHF.

Remarks on this clone: At the DNA level, this CDR3 is encoded by other sequences in the same sample as well. V usage is TRBV27 and J usage is TRBJ1-3, with no clear D. The CDR3 spans 13 residues. Trimming took off 5 bases at V and 3 bases at J, with 8 bases between the two ends. Germline V gene sequence: CDR1 MNHEY, CDR2 SMNVEV (reference sequence). The CDR3 DNA follows: TGTGCCAGCAGTCCCCTCCGTGGAAACACCATATATTTT. Protein: CASSPLRGNTIYF.

V and J are TRBV6-5 and TRBJ1-4, with unresolved D. The length of the CDR3 is 13 residues. Germline lookup yields CDR1 MNHEY and CDR2 SVGAGI. The germline V and J ends were trimmed by 10 bases and 8 bases, with 17 bases remaining between them. This chain's CDR3 is CATSQEGLEKLFF. The CDR3 DNA sequence: TGTGCCACCTCACAAGAGGGCTTAGAAAAACTGTTTTTT.

The CDR3 spells CASSLEGYSQETQYF. CDR3 coding DNA: TGTGCCAGCAGCTTAGAGGGGTACAGTCAAGAGACCCAGTACTTC. V gene TRBV7-2 combines with J gene TRBJ2-5, with D perhaps TRBD1 (5 bases). This CDR3 contains 15 residues. V was trimmed by 1 base and J by 2 bases, leaving 11 bases between them. Germline CDR1 is SGHTA and CDR2 is FQGNSA.

This chain uses TRBV6-5 with TRBJ2-2; maybe TRBD1 (5 bases). V was shortened by 6 bases and J by 1 base, with 9 bases between the two germline ends. Germline assignment: CDR1 MNHEY and CDR2 SVGAGI. The CDR3 contains 14 residues. The CDR3 sequence: CASRRQLNTGELFF. The DNA of the CDR3 is TGTGCCAGCAGGCGACAGCTGAACACCGGGGAGCTGTTTTTT.

J is TRBJ1-2 and V is TRBV3-1 (or the pseudogene TRBV3-2), with D uncertain. CDR1 is LGHDT, CDR2 YNNKEL, per germline (reference sequence). This CDR3 has 12 amino acids. Trimming removed 4 bases at V and 8 bases at J, with 11 bases between. The CDR3 loop is CASSRQGSGYTF. As DNA, the CDR3 is TGTGCCAGCAGCCGACAAGGATCGGGCTACACCTTC.

J is TRBJ2-1 and V is TRBV19; 7 bases align to TRBD2. This CDR3 is 14 amino acids long. The germline V gene has CDR1 LNHDA and CDR2 SQIVND (reference sequence). The V segment lost 4 bases and the J segment 0 bases; nucleotides outside the gene matches: 0. CDR3 coding DNA: TGTGCCAGTAGTAGCGGGAGCTCCTACAATGAGCAGTTCTTC. It encodes CASSSGSSYNEQFF.

The CDR3 region is CASSWGTGNTEAFF. DNA of the CDR3: TGCGCCAGCAGCTGGGGGACAGGTAACACTGAAGCTTTCTTT. The chain has TRBV5-1 and TRBJ1-1, with 8 nucleotides matching TRBD1. The CDR3 sequence is 14 residues long. Germline V CDR1 and CDR2: SGHRS, YFSETQ. V trimming: 3 bases; J trimming: 2 bases; junction bases outside the gene matches: 3.

The chain links TRBV28 to TRBJ1-1; D is perhaps TRBD1 (5 bases). Germline lookup yields CDR1 MDHEN and CDR2 SYDVKM. With 5 bases removed from V and 7 bases from J, the gap between germline ends came to 20 bases. This CDR3 comprises 15 residues. The CDR3 loop reads CASSKTVGLGGEAFF. In nucleotides, the CDR3 is TGTGCCAGCAGTAAGACAGTTGGGCTGGGCGGTGAAGCTTTCTTT.

The chain employs TRBV19 and TRBJ2-1; the match to TRBD1 covers 9 bases. V was clipped by 6 bases and J by 0 bases; unmatched bases: 6. Germline values: CDR1 LNHDA, CDR2 SQIVND (reference sequence). The CDR3 extends over 16 amino acids. The CDR3 DNA reads TGTGCCAGTAGGGACACGGGACAGGGCTCCTACAATGAGCAGTTCTTC. Its translation is CASRDTGQGSYNEQFF.

The J gene is TRBJ1-2, the V gene TRBV6-5; 12 bases line up with TRBD1. The CDR3 extends over 14 amino acids. Trimming removed 4 bases from V and 6 bases from J; junction bases left unmatched: 3. Germline CDR1 MNHEY, CDR2 SVGAGI. CDR3 in amino acids: CASSSGQGADGYTF. DNA for the CDR3: TGTGCCAGCAGTTCGGGACAGGGGGCTGATGGCTACACCTTC.

The V gene is TRBV28, the J gene TRBJ2-1, with 13 bases lining up with TRBD2. Unmatched junction bases numbered 3, after V lost 6 bases and J lost 7 bases. CDR1 is MDHEN and CDR2 is SYDVKM in the germline V gene. The CDR3 has 14 amino acids. The CDR3 DNA is TGTGCCAGCAGGGGACTAGCGGGACGGAATGAGCAGTTCTTC. Translated, it gives CASRGLAGRNEQFF. The variable domain in full, with the rest retrieved from reference TRBV28 and TRBJ2-1, is DVKVTQSSRYLVKRTGEKVFLECVQDMDHENMFWYRQDPGLGLRLIYFSYDVKMKEKGDIPEGYSVSREKKERFSLILESASTNQTSMYLCASRGLAGRNEQFFGPGTRLTVL.

The chain uses TRBV6-2 or TRBV6-3 and TRBJ1-4; D is possibly TRBD1 (6 bases). V was clipped by 0 bases and J by 7 bases, with 12 bases between them. Germline-derived CDR1 and CDR2 are MNHEY and SVGEGT. The CDR3 runs 15 residues. CDR3 residues: CASSYSDSLPEKLFF. The DNA for the CDR3 is TGTGCCAGCAGTTACTCGGACAGTTTACCTGAAAAACTGTTTTTT.

The chain has TRBV9 and TRBJ2-5; D is undetermined. Trimming took 4 bases from V and 2 from J, leaving 18 bases between them. CDR1 SGDLS and CDR2 YYNGEE come from the germline V gene. The CDR3 contains 16 residues. The CDR3 sequence: CASSPHGAPNQETQYF. The DNA of the CDR3 is TGTGCCAGCAGCCCCCATGGAGCGCCGAATCAAGAGACCCAGTACTTC.

The chain uses TRBV19 and TRBJ2-2, with D perhaps matching TRBD2 (8 bases). CDR3 size: 17 residues. V lost 10 bases and J 1 base, leaving 22 bases between the germline ends. Germline CDR1 and CDR2: LNHDA and SQIVND (reference sequence). This CDR3 reads CATPSGGGGLNTGELFF. CDR3 in DNA: TGTGCCACCCCATCGGGAGGGGGCGGCTTGAACACCGGGGAGCTGTTTTTT.

CDR3 protein: CASSRTGNTEAFF. As DNA, the CDR3 is TGTGCCAGCAGCCGGACAGGCAACACTGAAGCTTTCTTT. This chain links TRBV5-6 with TRBJ1-1; the match to TRBD1 covers 7 bases. V gave up 4 bases and J gave up 2 bases; unmatched junction bases: 2. The CDR3 contains 13 residues. In germline, CDR1 is SGHDT, CDR2 YYEEEE.

There are many counts of this clone. The chain carries TRBV19 and TRBJ2-1, with 7 bases fitting TRBD1. The CDR3 loop spans 16 amino acids. CDR1 is LNHDA, CDR2 SQIVND, per germline (reference sequence). V lost 6 bases to trimming and J lost 6 bases; unmatched junction nucleotides: 14. This CDR3 is CASSHPDRVLTNEQFF. The CDR3 bases are TGTGCCAGTAGCCACCCTGACAGGGTTCTCACCAATGAGCAGTTCTTC.

The chain carries TRBV28 and TRBJ1-5; no clear D. Trimming took 4 bases from V and 2 from J, leaving 12 bases between them. The CDR3 spans 15 residues. The V gene's germline CDR1 is MDHEN and CDR2 SYDVKM. The CDR3 protein is CASSSGGLGNQPQHF. The CDR3 nucleotides read TGTGCCAGCAGTTCGGGCGGGCTCGGCAATCAGCCCCAGCATTTT.

The CDR3 here is CASSPRPRGPGFGYTF. The DNA of the CDR3 is TGTGCCAGCAGTCCCAGGCCTAGGGGGCCGGGCTTTGGCTACACCTTC. The V call is TRBV7-3, the J call TRBJ1-2, with 7 bases that match TRBD1. CDR3 size: 16 residues. Germline CDR1 is SGHTA and CDR2 is FQGTGA. V lost 6 bases, J lost 7 bases, and 17 bases stayed unmatched. The whole variable domain, filled in from reference TRBV7-3 and TRBJ1-2, reads GAGVSQTPSNKVTEKGKYVELRCDPISGHTALYWYRQSLGQGPEFLIYFQGTGAADDSGLPNDRFFAVRPEGSVSTLKIQRTERGDSAVYLCASSPRPRGPGFGYTFGSGTRLTVV.